The clone carrying this TCR beta chain was found a few times. Via MiXCR, TCRdb re-called the 5' RACE reads, giving one row per CDR3 protein. The table lists about 550,000 distinct CDR3 sequences, about 19% of them singletons. This sample stems from a study of T cells after yellow fever vaccination. The CDR3 is 14 amino acids. Germline CDR1 ENHRY, CDR2 SYGVKD. The V end lost 3 bases, the J end lost 3 bases, and 11 bases lay between the germline ends. The source of this sequence is a man aged 30-40 years who received the YFV17D yellow fever vaccine. This chain joins TRBV10-3 and TRBJ2-5, with D tentatively TRBD2 (5 bases). The sequencing here drew on PBMCs, taken 15 days after the yellow fever booster vaccination. The CDR3 protein is CAISDRSGEETQYF. The CDR3 nucleotides are TGTGCCATCAGTGACCGAAGCGGTGAAGAGACCCAGTACTTC.